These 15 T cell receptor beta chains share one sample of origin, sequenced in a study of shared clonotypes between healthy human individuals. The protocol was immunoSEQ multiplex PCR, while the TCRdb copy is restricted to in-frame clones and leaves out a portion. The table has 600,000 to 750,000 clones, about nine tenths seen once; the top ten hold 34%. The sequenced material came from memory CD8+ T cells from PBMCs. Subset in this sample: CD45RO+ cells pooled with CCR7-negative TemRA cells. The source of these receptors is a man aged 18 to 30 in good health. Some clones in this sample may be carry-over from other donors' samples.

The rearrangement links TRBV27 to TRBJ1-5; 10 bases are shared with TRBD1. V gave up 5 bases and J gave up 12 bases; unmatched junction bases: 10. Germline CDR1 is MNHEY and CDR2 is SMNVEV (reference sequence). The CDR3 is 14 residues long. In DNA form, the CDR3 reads TGTGCCAGCAGTGGCCGGACAGGGGGGGAAGTCCAGCATTTT. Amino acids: CASSGRTGGEVQHF.

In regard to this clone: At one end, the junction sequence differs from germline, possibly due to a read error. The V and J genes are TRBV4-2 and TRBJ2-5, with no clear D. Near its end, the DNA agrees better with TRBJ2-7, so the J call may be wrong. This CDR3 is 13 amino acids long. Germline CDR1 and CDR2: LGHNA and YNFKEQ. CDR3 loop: CASSQEISHEQYF. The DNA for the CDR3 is TGTGCCAGCAGCCAAGAAATCTCCCACGAGCAGTACTTC.

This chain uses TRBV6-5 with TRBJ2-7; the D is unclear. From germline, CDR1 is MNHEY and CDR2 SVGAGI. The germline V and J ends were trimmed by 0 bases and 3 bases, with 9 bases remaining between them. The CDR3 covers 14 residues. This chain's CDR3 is CASSYSFPNYEQYF. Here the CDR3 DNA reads TGTGCCAGCAGTTACTCGTTCCCGAACTACGAGCAGTACTTC.

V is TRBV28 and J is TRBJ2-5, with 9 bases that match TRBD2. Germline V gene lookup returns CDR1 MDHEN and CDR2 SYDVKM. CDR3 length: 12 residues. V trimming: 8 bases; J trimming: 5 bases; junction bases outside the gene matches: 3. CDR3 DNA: TGTGCCAGCTGTAGCGGGAGTGAGACCCAGTACTTC. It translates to CASCSGSETQYF.

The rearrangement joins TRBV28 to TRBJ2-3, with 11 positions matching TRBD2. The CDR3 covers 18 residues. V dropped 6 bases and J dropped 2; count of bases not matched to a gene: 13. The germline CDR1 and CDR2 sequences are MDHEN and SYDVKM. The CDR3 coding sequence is TGTGCCAGCAGCCTCAGACTAGCGGGAAGCCCTGCCACAGATACGCAGTATTTT. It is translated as CASSLRLAGSPATDTQYF.

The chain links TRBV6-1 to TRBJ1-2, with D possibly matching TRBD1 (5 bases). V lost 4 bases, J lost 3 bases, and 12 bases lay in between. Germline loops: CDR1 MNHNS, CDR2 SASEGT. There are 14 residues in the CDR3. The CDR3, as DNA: TGTGCCAGCAGTGGGGGACCGAGGGACTATGGCTACACCTTC. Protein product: CASSGGPRDYGYTF.

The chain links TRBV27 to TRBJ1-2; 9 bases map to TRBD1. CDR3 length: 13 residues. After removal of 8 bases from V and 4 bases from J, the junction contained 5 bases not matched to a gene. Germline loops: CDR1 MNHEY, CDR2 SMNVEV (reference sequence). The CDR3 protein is CASAQGASYGYTF. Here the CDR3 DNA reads TGTGCCAGCGCACAGGGGGCCTCCTATGGCTACACCTTC.

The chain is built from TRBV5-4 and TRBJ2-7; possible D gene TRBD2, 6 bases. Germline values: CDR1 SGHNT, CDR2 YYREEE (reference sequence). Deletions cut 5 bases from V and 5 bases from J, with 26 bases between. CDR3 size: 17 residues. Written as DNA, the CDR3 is TGTGCCAGCAGGCCTTACCCCCGGGACCCGCGGGACCACGAGCAGTACTTC. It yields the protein CASRPYPRDPRDHEQYF. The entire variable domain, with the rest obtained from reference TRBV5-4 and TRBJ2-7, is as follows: ETGVTQSPTHLIKTRGQQVTLRCSSQSGHNTVSWYQQALGQGPQFIFQYYREEENGRGNFPPRFSGLQFPNYSSELNVNALELDDSALYLCASRPYPRDPRDHEQYFGPGTRLTVT.

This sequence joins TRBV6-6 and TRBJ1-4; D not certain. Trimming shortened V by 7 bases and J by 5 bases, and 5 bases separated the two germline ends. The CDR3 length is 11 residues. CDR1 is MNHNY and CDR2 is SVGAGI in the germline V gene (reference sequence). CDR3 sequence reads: CASTSNEKLFF. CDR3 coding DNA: TGTGCCAGCACCTCCAATGAAAAACTGTTTTTT.

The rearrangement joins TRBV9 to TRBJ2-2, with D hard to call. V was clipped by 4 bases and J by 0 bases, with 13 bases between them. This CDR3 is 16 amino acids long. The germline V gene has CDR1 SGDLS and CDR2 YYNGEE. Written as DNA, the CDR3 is TGTGCCAGCAGCCCCCGCGACCAGGCGAACACCGGGGAGCTGTTTTTT. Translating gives CASSPRDQANTGELFF.

The CDR3 DNA reads as TGTGCCAGTAGTACCGACAGGTTTAACTATGGCTACACCTTC. This sequence encodes CASSTDRFNYGYTF. V is TRBV19 and J is TRBJ1-2; D is perhaps TRBD1 (6 bases). V lost 4 bases to trimming and J lost 1 base, with 10 bases between them. Per germline, CDR1 LNHDA and CDR2 SQIVND (reference sequence). The CDR3 has 14 residues. The full variable domain, rest sourced from reference TRBV19 and TRBJ1-2, is DGGITQSPKYLFRKEGQNVTLSCEQNLNHDAMYWYRQDPGQGLRLIYYSQIVNDFQKGDIAEGYSVSREKKESFPLTVTSAQKNPTAFYLCASSTDRFNYGYTFGSGTRLTVV.

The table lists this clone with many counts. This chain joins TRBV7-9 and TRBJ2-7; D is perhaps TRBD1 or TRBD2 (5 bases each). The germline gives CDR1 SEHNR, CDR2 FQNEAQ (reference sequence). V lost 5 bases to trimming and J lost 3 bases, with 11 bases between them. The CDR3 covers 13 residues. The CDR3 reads CASSPMGDYEQYF. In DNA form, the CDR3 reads TGTGCCAGCAGCCCGATGGGGGACTACGAGCAGTACTTC.

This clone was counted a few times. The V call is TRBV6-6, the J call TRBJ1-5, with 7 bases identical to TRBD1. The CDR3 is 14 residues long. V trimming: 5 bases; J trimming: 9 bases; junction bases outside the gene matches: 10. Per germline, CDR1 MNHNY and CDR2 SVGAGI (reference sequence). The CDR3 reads CASSQGDGSSPQHF. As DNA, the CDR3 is TGTGCCAGCAGTCAGGGGGACGGGTCATCGCCCCAGCATTTT.

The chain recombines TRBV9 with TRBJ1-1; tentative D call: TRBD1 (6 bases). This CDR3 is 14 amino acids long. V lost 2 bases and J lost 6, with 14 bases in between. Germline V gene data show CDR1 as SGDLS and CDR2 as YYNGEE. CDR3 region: CASSVMGDIPEAFF. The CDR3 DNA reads TGTGCCAGCAGCGTTATGGGGGACATCCCTGAAGCTTTCTTT.

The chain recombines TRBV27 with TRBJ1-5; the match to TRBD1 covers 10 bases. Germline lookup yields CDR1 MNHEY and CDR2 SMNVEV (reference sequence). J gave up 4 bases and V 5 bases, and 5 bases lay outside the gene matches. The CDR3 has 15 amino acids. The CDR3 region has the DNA TGTGCCAGCAGTCCATGGACAGGGGGAAATCAGCCCCAGCATTTT. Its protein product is CASSPWTGGNQPQHF.